This TCR beta chain came from a study of graft-versus-host responses after intestinal transplantation. Across the study: Grafts were multivisceral, liver-intestinal, or isolated intestinal.

This CDR3 has 15 residues. The V end lost 1 base, the J end lost 7 bases, and 13 bases lay between the germline ends. Looked up from germline, CDR1 is SEHNR and CDR2 is FQNEAQ (reference sequence). TCRdb keeps only in-frame clones here, not all; method: immunoSEQ multiplex PCR. Of approximately 88,000 clones listed, almost 90% are singletons. For this clone: Its antigen remains unidentified.

Study observations and caveats: Where graft-donor T cell macrochimerism was present, patients had high graft-versus-host to host-versus-graft clonal ratios in allografts. Researchers found GvH clones in recipient marrow, and some showed up first in ileum or blood. Early after transplant, HvG declines were associated with peak levels of circulating GvH clones.

Specimen: unstimulated CD4+ T cells sorted from spleen or lymph node cells, collected before intestinal transplant. This receptor was taken from a human donor who received an intestinal transplant. The V call is TRBV7-9, the J call TRBJ1-4; D not resolved. Here the CDR3 reads CASSLVVQRVEKLFF. In DNA form, the CDR3 reads TGTGCCAGCAGCTTAGTTGTTCAGAGGGTTGAAAAACTGTTTTTT. The variable domain in full, with the rest retrieved from reference TRBV7-9 and TRBJ1-4, is DTGVSQNPRHKITKRGQNVTFRCDPISEHNRLYWYRQTLGQGPEFLTYFQNEAQLEKSRLLSDRFSAERPKGSFSTLEIQRTEQGDSAMYLCASSLVVQRVEKLFFGSGTQLSVL.